Listed here are 8 T cell receptor beta chains from one sample, sequenced in a study of cytomegalovirus exposure and HLA in healthy donors. Some clones are missing from TCRdb's copy, which holds only in-frame ones; the method was immunoSEQ multiplex PCR. The data show some 60,000 clones, with around 96% seen just once and approximately 0.95% held by the top ten. Sequencing was carried out using PBMCs. These TCRs come from a man aged 18 to 29 in good health and CMV-seronegative.

This chain connects TRBV30 to TRBJ2-4; D is possibly TRBD1 (6 bases). The CDR3 is made up of 14 amino acids. The ends were cut back, 0 bases at V and 7 bases at J, with 13 bases in the middle. The germline CDR1 and CDR2 sequences are GTSNPN and SVGIG (reference sequence). In DNA form, the CDR3 reads TGTGCCTGGAGTGTATGGGCTAGGGGGAACATTCAGTACTTC. It codes for CAWSVWARGNIQYF.

The chain has TRBV19 and TRBJ2-1; 11 bases align to TRBD2. CDR1 and CDR2 (germline): LNHDA, SQIVND (reference sequence). J lost 9 bases, V lost 10 bases, and 8 bases had no gene match. This CDR3 is built from 13 residues. DNA of the CDR3: TGTGCCACGACACTAGCGGGAGTAAGTGAGCAGTTCTTC. Amino acids: CATTLAGVSEQFF.

This clone was found once. The CDR3 DNA sequence: TGTGCCAGCAGCTTAAGGGGGGGGGTCTCTGAAGCTTTCTTT. Translated: CASSLRGGVSEAFF. This chain joins TRBV7-9 and TRBJ1-1; tentatively, D is TRBD1 (6 bases). Germline V gene lookup returns CDR1 SEHNR and CDR2 FQNEAQ (reference sequence). V was trimmed by 2 bases and J by 6 bases, leaving 13 bases between them. There are 14 residues in the CDR3.

This clone came up once. This chain joins TRBV5-1 and TRBJ2-7, with D possibly being TRBD1 (5 bases). Between the trimmed V and J ends, which lost 0 bases and 1 base, there was a span of 5 bases. There are 13 residues in the CDR3. Looked up from germline, CDR1 is SGHRS and CDR2 is YFSETQ. CDR3 sequence reads: CASSLGQSYEQYF. The DNA for the CDR3 is TGCGCCAGCAGCTTGGGACAGTCCTACGAGCAGTACTTC.

This sequence joins TRBV5-4 and TRBJ2-7; 9 bases map to TRBD2. The length of the CDR3 is 16 residues. Germline V lookup: CDR1 SGHNT, CDR2 YYREEE (reference sequence). J was trimmed by 5 bases and V by 4 bases; bases with no gene match: 13. CDR3 nucleotide sequence: TGTGCCAGCAGCCCGGGGTCGTTGGGACTAGCCGACGAGCAGTACTTC. Its translation is CASSPGSLGLADEQYF.

This rearrangement joins TRBV18 to TRBJ2-3, with 15 bases aligning to TRBD2. This CDR3 is built from 19 residues. Germline CDR1 reads KGHSH; CDR2 reads LQKENI. Germline trimming cut 0 bases from V and 2 bases from J; bases unmatched to any gene: 6. For the CDR3, the DNA is TGTGCCAGCTCACCACCCTGGGGACTAGCGGGAGGAAACACAGATACGCAGTATTTT. Translated, it gives CASSPPWGLAGGNTDTQYF.

The chain recombines TRBV5-1 with TRBJ2-5, with TRBD2 matching over 8 bases. The CDR3 is made up of 16 amino acids. The V gene end was trimmed by 3 bases and the J gene end by 2 bases; junction bases not matched to a gene: 9. Germline lookup yields CDR1 SGHRS and CDR2 YFSETQ. The CDR3 nucleotides read TGCGCCAGCAGCTCACTCCTATCGGGGGGGCAAGAGACCCAGTACTTC. Translation gives CASSSLLSGGQETQYF.

This clone was found a few times. The chain employs TRBV7-6 and TRBJ2-7, with 11 bases matching TRBD2. Trimming removed 5 bases from V and 4 bases from J; junction bases left unmatched: 7. The CDR3 loop spans 15 amino acids. Germline V lookup: CDR1 SGHVS, CDR2 FNYEAQ. The CDR3 DNA sequence: TGTGCCAGCAGCCTTGTAGCGGGAGGGCCGTACGAGCAGTACTTC. Amino acid sequence: CASSLVAGGPYEQYF.